What follows are 15 T cell receptor beta chains derived from one specimen sequenced in a study of blood T cell repertoires in COVID-19. This table comes from immunoSEQ multiplex PCR, and its TCRdb copy is limited to in-frame clones, with some not included. Of 110,000 to 150,000 clones in the sample, around 72% were seen once. Sequences were obtained from peripheral blood. These receptors originate from a woman in her sixties or seventies with acute or convalescent COVID-19.

This chain's CDR3 is CASSLGLAGVWQETQYF. The CDR3 DNA is TGTGCCAGCAGCTTAGGGCTAGCGGGAGTCTGGCAAGAGACCCAGTACTTC. The rearrangement uses TRBV7-8 and TRBJ2-5, with 10 bases that match TRBD2. The V segment lost 1 base and the J segment 2 bases; nucleotides outside the gene matches: 7. The germline gives CDR1 SGHVS, CDR2 FQNEAQ. There are 17 residues in the CDR3.

V usage is TRBV19 and J usage is TRBJ1-1, with 8 bases fitting TRBD1. Losses at the gene ends were 5 bases for V and 4 bases for J; bases not matched to a gene: 12. In germline, CDR1 is LNHDA, CDR2 SQIVND (reference sequence). CDR3 length: 16 residues. The CDR3 nucleotides are TGTGCCAGTAGTGCGGTGTTTGGACAGGGAGGCACTGAAGCTTTCTTT. Translated: CASSAVFGQGGTEAFF.

The chain links TRBV6-4 to TRBJ1-2; TRBD1 matches at 7 bases. V was clipped by 6 bases and J by 4 bases; unmatched bases: 5. CDR3 size: 13 residues. Germline CDR1 is MRHNA and CDR2 is SNTAGT. CDR3 coding DNA: TGTGCCAGCAGGATGACAGGGACCTATGGCTACACCTTC. This translates into CASRMTGTYGYTF.

CDR3 protein: CSTWDYPQSYEQYF. CDR3 coding DNA: TGCAGCACTTGGGACTACCCTCAATCTTACGAGCAGTACTTC. This chain connects TRBV29-1 to TRBJ2-7, with 7 bases fitting TRBD2. V trimming: 8 bases; J trimming: 4 bases; junction bases outside the gene matches: 14. This CDR3 has 14 amino acids. The germline V gene has CDR1 SQVTM and CDR2 ANQGSEA.

The rearrangement uses TRBV6-5 and TRBJ2-1, with 9 bases that match TRBD2. CDR3 size: 15 residues. CDR1 is MNHEY and CDR2 is SVGAGI in the germline V gene. After removal of 6 bases from V and 4 bases from J, the junction contained 7 bases not matched to a gene. The CDR3 region has the DNA TGTGCCAGCAGATATAGCGGGAGATCATACAATGAGCAGTTCTTC. Its translation is CASRYSGRSYNEQFF.

This sequence joins TRBV3-1 (or the pseudogene TRBV3-2) and TRBJ1-1; no clear D gene. The germline V gene encodes CDR1 LGHDT and CDR2 YNNKEL (reference sequence). There are 13 residues in the CDR3. Trimming removed 1 base from V and 5 bases from J, with 8 bases in between. The CDR3 DNA reads TGTGCCAGCAGCCAAGGGGCACGAACTGAAGCTTTCTTT. It specifies CASSQGARTEAFF.

This clone occurred once. Relative to the germline gene, one junction end is altered; a read error may explain this. The J gene is TRBJ2-5, the V gene TRBV5-1; maybe TRBD1 (6 bases). Looked up from germline, CDR1 is SGHRS and CDR2 is YFSETQ. CDR3 length: 15 residues. This CDR3 reads CASSLGTVNQEAQYF. CDR3 bases: TGCGCCAGCAGCTTGGGGACAGTGAACCAAGAGGCCCAGTACTTC.

The chain uses TRBV19 and TRBJ2-5; 8 bases align to TRBD2. The CDR3 runs 13 residues. V trimming: 9 bases; J trimming: 4 bases; junction bases outside the gene matches: 7. CDR1 LNHDA and CDR2 SQIVND come from the germline V gene (reference sequence). The chain's CDR3 is CASGLRGGETQYF. In DNA, the CDR3 is TGTGCCAGCGGCCTTCGGGGGGGAGAGACCCAGTACTTC.

V usage is TRBV14 and J usage is TRBJ1-6; D gene uncertain. The CDR3 sequence is 15 residues long. CDR1 SGHDN and CDR2 FVKESK come from the germline V gene. Trimming stripped 2 bases from V and 12 bases from J, with 17 bases between. CDR3 DNA: TGTGCCAGCAGCCAAAGGGCCTTCGGGAAGTTACCCCTCCACTTT. Its translation is CASSQRAFGKLPLHF. The variable domain in full, with the rest retrieved from reference TRBV14 and TRBJ1-6, is EAGVTQFPSHSVIEKGQTVTLRCDPISGHDNLYWYRRVMGKEIKFLLHFVKESKQDESGMPNNRFLAERTGGTYSTLKVQPAELEDSGVYFCASSQRAFGKLPLHFGNGTRLTVT.

In this sample, this clone turned up a few times. The V call is TRBV10-1, the J call TRBJ1-2; 7 bases are shared with TRBD1. CDR3 length: 13 amino acids. The germline V gene has CDR1 WNHNN and CDR2 SYGVQD (reference sequence). J lost 4 bases, V lost 6 bases, and 5 bases had no gene match. In DNA, the CDR3 is TGCGCCAGCAGCCCGACAGGGTTCTATGGCTACACCTTC. Translating gives CASSPTGFYGYTF.

In this sample, this clone turned up a few times. V gene TRBV7-9 combines with J gene TRBJ2-2; a weak D match, TRBD1 (6 bases). This CDR3 is 14 amino acids long. Germline assignment: CDR1 SEHNR and CDR2 FQNEAQ (reference sequence). The V and J ends lost 5 bases and 1 base respectively, with 8 bases between them. The CDR3 reads CASSEGQNTGELFF. Written as DNA, the CDR3 is TGTGCCAGCAGCGAGGGACAGAACACCGGGGAGCTGTTTTTT.

The chain uses TRBV11-2 and TRBJ1-1, with D possibly being TRBD1 (6 bases). Germline CDR1 is SGHAT and CDR2 is FQNNGV. This CDR3 is built from 13 residues. The V and J ends lost 7 bases and 4 bases respectively, with 13 bases between them. CDR3 DNA sequence: TGTGCCAGCAATCACAGGGACCGCACTGAAGCTTTCTTT. Translated: CASNHRDRTEAFF.

This chain connects TRBV5-1 to TRBJ1-2, with 8 nucleotides matching TRBD1. The CDR3 covers 13 residues. J lost 6 bases, V lost 4 bases, and 5 bases had no gene match. Germline CDR1 is SGHRS and CDR2 is YFSETQ. The CDR3: CASSLGTGHGYTF. CDR3 nucleotides: TGCGCCAGCAGCCTGGGGACAGGTCATGGCTACACCTTC.

The gene calls are TRBV5-1 and TRBJ2-3; D is uncertain. The V and J ends lost 7 bases and 3 bases respectively, with 9 bases between them. CDR1 and CDR2 (germline): SGHRS, YFSETQ. This CDR3 is 12 amino acids long. The CDR3 sequence is CASSPRTDTQYF. CDR3 in DNA: TGCGCCAGCTCGCCCCGGACAGATACGCAGTATTTT.

The V call is TRBV19, the J call TRBJ2-1; 10 positions agree with TRBD2. After removal of 6 bases from V and 3 bases from J, the junction contained 8 bases not matched to a gene. The CDR3 extends over 16 amino acids. Germline-derived CDR1 and CDR2 are LNHDA and SQIVND (reference sequence). In DNA, the CDR3 is TGTGCCAGTAGCGATGGGATAGCGGGAGGCTACAATGAGCAGTTCTTC. It codes for CASSDGIAGGYNEQFF.